This T cell receptor (beta chain) is drawn from a study of T cells in localized non-small cell lung cancer. The method was immunoSEQ multiplex PCR; TCRdb's version includes in-frame clones alone and lacks a portion of them. The sample has about 33,000 clones, 80% to 95% seen once; the top ten hold around 2.1%. The TCR originated in a female donor at least 60 years old with stage I lung adenocarcinoma. The sample was peripheral blood, taken before any cancer treatment.

The CDR3 spells CASSLQGDQPQHF. CDR3 nucleotide sequence: TGTGCCAGTAGTTTACAGGGGGATCAGCCCCAGCATTTT. The genes are TRBV19 and TRBJ1-5; 8 bases line up with TRBD1. Germline V CDR1 and CDR2: LNHDA, SQIVND (reference sequence). This CDR3 has 13 residues. Trimming removed 5 bases from V and 5 bases from J; junction bases left unmatched: 2.